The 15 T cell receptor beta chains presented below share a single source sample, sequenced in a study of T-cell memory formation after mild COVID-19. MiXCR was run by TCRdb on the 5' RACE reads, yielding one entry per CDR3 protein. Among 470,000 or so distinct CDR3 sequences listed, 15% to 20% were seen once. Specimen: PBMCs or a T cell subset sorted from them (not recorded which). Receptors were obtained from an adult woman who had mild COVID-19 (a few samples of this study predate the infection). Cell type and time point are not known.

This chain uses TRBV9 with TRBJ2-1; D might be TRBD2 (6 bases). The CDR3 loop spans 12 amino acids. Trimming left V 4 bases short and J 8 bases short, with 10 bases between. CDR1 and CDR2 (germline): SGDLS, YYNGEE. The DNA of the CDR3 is TGTGCCAGCAGCTGGGGGGACCATGAGCAGTTCTTC. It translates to CASSWGDHEQFF.

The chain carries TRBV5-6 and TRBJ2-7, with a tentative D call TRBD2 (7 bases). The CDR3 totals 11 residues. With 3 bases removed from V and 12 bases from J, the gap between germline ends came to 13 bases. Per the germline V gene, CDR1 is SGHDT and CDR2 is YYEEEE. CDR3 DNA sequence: TGTGCCAGCAGCTACAGGGAGGGAACGTACTTC. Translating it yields CASSYREGTYF.

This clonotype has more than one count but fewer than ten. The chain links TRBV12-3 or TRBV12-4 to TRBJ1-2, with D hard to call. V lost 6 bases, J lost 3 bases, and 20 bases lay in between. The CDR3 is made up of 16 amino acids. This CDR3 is CASSSSSRPPYYGYTF. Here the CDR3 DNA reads TGTGCCAGCAGCTCATCGTCCCGACCCCCCTACTATGGCTACACCTTC.

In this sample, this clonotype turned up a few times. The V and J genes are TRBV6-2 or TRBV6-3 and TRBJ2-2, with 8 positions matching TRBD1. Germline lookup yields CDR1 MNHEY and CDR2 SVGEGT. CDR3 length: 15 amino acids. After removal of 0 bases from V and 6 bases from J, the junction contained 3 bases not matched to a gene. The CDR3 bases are TGTGCCAGCAGTTACTCGACACAGGGGGCCGGGGAGCTGTTTTTT. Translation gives CASSYSTQGAGELFF.

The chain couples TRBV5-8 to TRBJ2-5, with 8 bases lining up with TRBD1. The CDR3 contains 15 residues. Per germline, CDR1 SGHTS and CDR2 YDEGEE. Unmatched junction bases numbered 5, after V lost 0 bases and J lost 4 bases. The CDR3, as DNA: TGTGCCAGCAGCTTGGGAGGACAGGGTAGAGAGACCCAGTACTTC. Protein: CASSLGGQGRETQYF.

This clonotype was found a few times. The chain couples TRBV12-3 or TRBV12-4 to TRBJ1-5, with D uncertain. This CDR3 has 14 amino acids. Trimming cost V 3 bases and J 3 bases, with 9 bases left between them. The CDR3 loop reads CASSFGRDNQPQHF. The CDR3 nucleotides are TGTGCCAGCAGTTTCGGGCGGGACAATCAGCCCCAGCATTTT.

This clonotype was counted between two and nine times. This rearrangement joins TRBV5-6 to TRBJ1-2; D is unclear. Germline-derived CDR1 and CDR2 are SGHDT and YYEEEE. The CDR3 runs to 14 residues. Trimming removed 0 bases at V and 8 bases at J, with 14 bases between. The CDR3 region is CASSLGHSLSGYTF. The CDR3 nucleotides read TGTGCCAGCAGCTTGGGACACTCCTTATCGGGCTACACCTTC.

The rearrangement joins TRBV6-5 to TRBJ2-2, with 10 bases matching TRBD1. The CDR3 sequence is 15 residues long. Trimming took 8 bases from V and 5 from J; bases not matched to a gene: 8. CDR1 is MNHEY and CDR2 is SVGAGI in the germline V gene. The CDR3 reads CASRGDRGLTGELFF. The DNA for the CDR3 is TGTGCCAGCCGGGGGGACAGGGGATTGACCGGGGAGCTGTTTTTT.

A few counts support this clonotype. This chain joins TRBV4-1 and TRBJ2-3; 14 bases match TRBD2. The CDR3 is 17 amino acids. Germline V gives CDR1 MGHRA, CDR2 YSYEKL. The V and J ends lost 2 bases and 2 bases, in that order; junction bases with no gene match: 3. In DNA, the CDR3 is TGCGCCAGCAGCCAATCGGGACTAGCGGGGGTCACAGATACGCAGTATTTT. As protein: CASSQSGLAGVTDTQYF.

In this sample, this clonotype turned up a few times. The CDR3 protein is CASSPDRDGEQYF. CDR3 sequence (DNA): TGTGCCAGCAGTCCGGACAGGGACGGCGAGCAGTACTTC. V and J are TRBV12-3 or TRBV12-4 and TRBJ2-7, with 8 bases identical to TRBD1. The CDR3 loop spans 13 amino acids. With 5 bases clipped from V and 6 bases from J, the junction kept 6 bases outside the gene matches.

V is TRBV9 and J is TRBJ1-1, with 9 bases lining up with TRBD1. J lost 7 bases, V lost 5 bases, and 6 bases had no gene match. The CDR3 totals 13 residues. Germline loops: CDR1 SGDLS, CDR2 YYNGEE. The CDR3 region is CASSGTGGREAFF. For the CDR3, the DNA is TGTGCCAGCAGTGGTACAGGGGGCCGTGAAGCTTTCTTT.

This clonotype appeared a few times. This CDR3 reads CASSPKGGPLISQETQYF. Here the CDR3 DNA reads TGTGCCAGCAGCCCGAAAGGGGGGCCACTCATATCCCAAGAGACCCAGTACTTC. The rearrangement joins TRBV7-3 to TRBJ2-5; TRBD1 or TRBD2 may be the D gene (6 bases each). Trimming pared 5 bases from V and 1 base from J, leaving 23 bases between. In germline, CDR1 is SGHTA, CDR2 FQGTGA. The CDR3 loop spans 18 amino acids.

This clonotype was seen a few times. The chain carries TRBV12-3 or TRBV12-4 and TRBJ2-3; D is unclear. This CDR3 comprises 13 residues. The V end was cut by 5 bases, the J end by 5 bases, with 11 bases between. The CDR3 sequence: CASSTAAGDTQYF. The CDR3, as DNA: TGTGCCAGCAGTACGGCCGCTGGAGATACGCAGTATTTT.

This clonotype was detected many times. The chain's CDR3 is CASSLTGIRYEQYF. As DNA, the CDR3 is TGCGCCAGCAGCTTGACGGGTATTCGCTACGAGCAGTACTTC. The chain combines TRBV5-1 with TRBJ2-7; no clear D gene. The CDR3 contains 14 residues. The V gene's germline CDR1 is SGHRS and CDR2 YFSETQ. V was clipped by 1 base and J by 3 bases, with 11 bases between them.

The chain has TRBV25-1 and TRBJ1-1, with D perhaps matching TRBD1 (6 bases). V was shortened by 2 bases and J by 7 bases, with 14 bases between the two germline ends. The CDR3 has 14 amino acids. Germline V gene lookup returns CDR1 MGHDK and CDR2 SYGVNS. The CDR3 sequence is CASSERFRGVEAFF. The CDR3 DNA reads TGTGCCAGCAGTGAAAGGTTCAGGGGTGTTGAAGCTTTCTTT. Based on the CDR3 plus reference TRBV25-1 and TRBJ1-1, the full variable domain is EADIYQTPRYLVIGTGKKITLECSQTMGHDKMYWYQQDPGMELHLIHYSYGVNSTEKGDLSSESTVSRIRTEHFPLTLESARPSHTSQYLCASSERFRGVEAFFGQGTRLTVV.